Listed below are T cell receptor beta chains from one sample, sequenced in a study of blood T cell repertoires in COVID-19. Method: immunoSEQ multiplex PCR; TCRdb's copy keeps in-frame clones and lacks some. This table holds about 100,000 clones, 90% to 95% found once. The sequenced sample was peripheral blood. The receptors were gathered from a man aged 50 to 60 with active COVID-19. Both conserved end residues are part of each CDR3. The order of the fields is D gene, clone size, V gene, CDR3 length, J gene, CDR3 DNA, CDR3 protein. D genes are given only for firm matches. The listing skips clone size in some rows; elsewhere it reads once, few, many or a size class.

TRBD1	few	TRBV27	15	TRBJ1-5	TGTGCCAGCAGTCCGACAGGGTGGGGCGGTCAGCCCCAGCATTTT	CASSPTGWGGQPQHF
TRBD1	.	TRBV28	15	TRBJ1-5	TGTGCCAGCACCCCTACGGGACAGGGAAATCAGCCCCAGCATTTT	CASTPTGQGNQPQHF
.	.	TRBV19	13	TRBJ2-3	TGTGCCACCGCAGTAGTGGGAGCAGATACGCAGTATTTT	CATAVVGADTQYF
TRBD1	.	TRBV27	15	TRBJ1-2	TGTGCCAGCAGTCCAGGACAGGGCCCTTCCTATGGCTACACCTTC	CASSPGQGPSYGYTF
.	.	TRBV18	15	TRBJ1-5	TGTGCCAGCTCGCGATCGGGCGGGGGCAATCAGCCCCAGCATTTT	CASSRSGGGNQPQHF
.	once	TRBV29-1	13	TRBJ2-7	TGCAGCGTTGAGGCCACAGGCCCCTACGAGCAGTACTTC	CSVEATGPYEQYF
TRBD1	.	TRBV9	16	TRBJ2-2	TGTGCCAGCAGCGTGTTCCCGACAGGGAGCACCGGGGAGCTGTTTTTT	CASSVFPTGSTGELFF
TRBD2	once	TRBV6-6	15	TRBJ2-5	TGTGCCAGCAGTACCAACACGGGAGCGGGGGAGACCCAGTACTTC	CASSTNTGAGETQYF
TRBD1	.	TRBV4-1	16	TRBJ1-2	TGCGCCAGCAGCCAAGGACAGGGGAAAACGCCTATCGGCTACACCTTC	CASSQGQGKTPIGYTF
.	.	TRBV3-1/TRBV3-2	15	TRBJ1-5	TGTGCCAGCAGCCAAGATTTCAGTCCCAATCAGCCCCAGCATTTT	CASSQDFSPNQPQHF
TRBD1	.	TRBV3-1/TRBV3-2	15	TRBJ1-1	TGTGCCAGCAGCCCGCGAACAGGGGGAGGAACTGAAGCTTTCTTT	CASSPRTGGGTEAFF
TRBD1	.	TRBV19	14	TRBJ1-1	TGTGCCAGTAGTATAATTGAGGGGGCCACTGAAGCTTTCTTT	CASSIIEGATEAFF
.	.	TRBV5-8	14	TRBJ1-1	TGTGCCAGCAGCCCGGGGAGGGTCAACACTGAAGCTTTCTTT	CASSPGRVNTEAFF
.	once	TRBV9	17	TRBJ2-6	TGTGCCAGCAGCGCCACAGGGTACCGGTCTGGGGCCAACGTCCTGACTTTC	CASSATGYRSGANVLTF